The 18 T cell receptor beta chains listed next were all sequenced from one sample in a study of T cells in Graves' hyperthyroidism and ophthalmopathy. Amplified TCR beta CDR3 regions came from RNA transcripts. An initial round of RT-PCR targeting the TCR CDR3 relied on the HTBI primer set. TCRdb called the multiplex PCR reads again in MiXCR, with one record for every CDR3 protein. This table holds around 340,000 distinct CDR3 sequences, about a sixth found once. Sequencing was done on a sample of blood. Receptors were obtained from a young woman with Graves' hyperthyroidism that later progressed to Graves' ophthalmopathy.

This clonotype was counted a few times. The rearrangement joins TRBV20-1 to TRBJ2-5, with a tentative D call TRBD2 (6 bases). Germline-derived CDR1 and CDR2 are DFQATT and SNEGSKA (reference sequence). The CDR3 is made up of 14 amino acids. V lost 5 bases and J lost 0, with 13 bases in between. The CDR3 spells CSAPGDGHQETQYF. The CDR3 DNA reads as TGCAGTGCTCCGGGGGACGGACACCAAGAGACCCAGTACTTC.

The chain carries TRBV12-3 or TRBV12-4 and TRBJ2-1; TRBD2 agrees at 8 bases. This CDR3 has 14 amino acids. V gave up 5 bases and J gave up 8 bases; unmatched junction bases: 8. The CDR3 sequence: CASSPMAAGDEQFF. In DNA, the CDR3 is TGTGCCAGCAGTCCAATGGCAGCGGGAGATGAGCAGTTCTTC.

The V gene is TRBV15, the J gene TRBJ2-2, with TRBD2 identical over 8 bases. The V gene end was trimmed by 5 bases and the J gene end by 6 bases; junction bases not matched to a gene: 14. This CDR3 has 17 amino acids. Germline V gene data show CDR1 as LNHNV and CDR2 as YYDKDF (reference sequence). The CDR3 DNA follows: TGTGCCACCAGCCGCCGCCTCGGCGGGGGGTTAGCCGGGGAGCTGTTTTTT. Translation: CATSRRLGGGLAGELFF.

At least ten counts were recorded for this clonotype. This sequence joins TRBV30 and TRBJ2-3; D possibly corresponds to TRBD2 (6 bases). The V end lost 7 bases, the J end lost 3 bases, and 8 bases lay between the germline ends. This CDR3 is 11 amino acids long. CDR1 and CDR2 from the germline V gene are GTSNPN and SVGIG (reference sequence). CDR3 in DNA: TGTGCCTTCGGGACTACAGATACGCAGTATTTT. Translation: CAFGTTDTQYF.

This clonotype was observed at least ten times. The chain employs TRBV2 and TRBJ1-2, with D hard to call. V was shortened by 4 bases and J by 5 bases, with 17 bases between the two germline ends. The CDR3 covers 15 residues. The V gene's germline CDR1 is SNHLY and CDR2 FYNNEI. Here the CDR3 DNA reads TGTGCCAGCAGTGGACCTCCTACGAAGAGGTATGGCTACACCTTC. It is translated as CASSGPPTKRYGYTF.

This clonotype was seen repeatedly, ten times or more. CDR3 sequence: CSATGTGSYEQYF. CDR3 DNA: TGCAGTGCTACCGGGACGGGATCCTACGAGCAGTACTTC. The V and J genes are TRBV20-1 and TRBJ2-7, with D tentatively TRBD1 or TRBD2 (5 bases each). The CDR3 runs to 13 residues. V lost 4 bases to trimming and J lost 1 base, with 11 bases between them. Germline-derived CDR1 and CDR2 are DFQATT and SNEGSKA (reference sequence).

This clonotype was seen more than once but under ten times. The chain couples TRBV6-5 to TRBJ2-3, with 10 bases that match TRBD2. Trimming at V came to 2 bases and at J to 3 bases, leaving 11 bases not matched to a gene. The CDR3 length is 18 residues. Germline-derived CDR1 and CDR2 are MNHEY and SVGAGI. In DNA form, the CDR3 reads TGTGCCAGCAGTTACCCAATGAGCGGGAGGGGCGGAACAGATACGCAGTATTTT. It codes for CASSYPMSGRGGTDTQYF.

This clonotype was seen a handful of times. The V and J genes are TRBV18 and TRBJ1-1, with 7 bases aligning to TRBD1. After removal of 4 bases from V and 4 bases from J, the junction contained 9 bases not matched to a gene. The CDR3 is made up of 15 amino acids. Germline assignment: CDR1 KGHSH and CDR2 LQKENI. The CDR3 sequence: CASSHGQEFTTEAFF. CDR3 in DNA: TGTGCCAGCTCACACGGACAGGAATTTACCACTGAAGCTTTCTTT. The full variable domain, rest sourced from reference TRBV18 and TRBJ1-1, is NAGVMQNPRHLVRRRGQEARLRCSPMKGHSHVYWYRQLPEEGLKFMVYLQKENIIDESGMPKERFSAEFPKEGPSILRIQQVVRGDSAAYFCASSHGQEFTTEAFFGQGTRLTVV.

The table lists this clonotype with many counts. The J gene is TRBJ2-7, the V gene TRBV7-2; the D is unclear. The germline V and J ends were trimmed by 1 base and 2 bases, with 12 bases remaining between them. CDR3 length: 15 amino acids. Germline V gene sequence: CDR1 SGHTA, CDR2 FQGNSA. CDR3 region: CASSLEATVTYEQYF. The CDR3 bases are TGTGCCAGCAGCTTAGAAGCGACGGTAACCTACGAGCAGTACTTC.

This clonotype showed up just a few times. The V call is TRBV4-1, the J call TRBJ1-2; tentatively, D is TRBD1 (5 bases). The CDR3 is 15 residues long. Deletions cut 4 bases from V and 8 bases from J, with 20 bases between. Germline V gene sequence: CDR1 MGHRA, CDR2 YSYEKL. The CDR3 region has the DNA TGCGCCAGCAGCCCAATCGGGGAGGGGCGGCGGGGCTACACCTTC. Translated: CASSPIGEGRRGYTF.

The gene calls are TRBV18 and TRBJ2-3; maybe TRBD2 (5 bases). V was cut by 6 bases and J by 1 base, with 11 bases left in between. Per the germline V gene, CDR1 is KGHSH and CDR2 is LQKENI. The CDR3 is 14 residues long. The CDR3 nucleotides are TGTGCCAGCTCCCAAGAGCGGCGCACAGATACGCAGTATTTT. It is translated as CASSQERRTDTQYF. Using reference TRBV18 and TRBJ2-3 for the parts outside the CDR3, the full variable domain is NAGVMQNPRHLVRRRGQEARLRCSPMKGHSHVYWYRQLPEEGLKFMVYLQKENIIDESGMPKERFSAEFPKEGPSILRIQQVVRGDSAAYFCASSQERRTDTQYFGPGTRLTVL.

The chain has TRBV29-1 and TRBJ2-5, with D unclear. V was clipped by 0 bases and J by 3 bases, with 11 bases between them. The germline gives CDR1 SQVTM, CDR2 ANQGSEA. The CDR3 totals 14 residues. The CDR3 nucleotides are TGCAGCGTTGAAGATAAGGATCAGGAAGAGACCCAGTACTTC. Translated, it gives CSVEDKDQEETQYF.

This clonotype was observed many times. This chain joins TRBV28 and TRBJ2-5; 8 bases match TRBD2. The germline gives CDR1 MDHEN, CDR2 SYDVKM. The CDR3 extends over 17 amino acids. J gave up 5 bases and V 1 base, and 12 bases lay outside the gene matches. CDR3 sequence (DNA): TGTGCCAGCAGTTTATATCGCGGAGCGGGAGTCCATGAGACCCAGTACTTC. Its protein is CASSLYRGAGVHETQYF.

This clonotype was found many times. The V call is TRBV10-3, the J call TRBJ2-3; D is perhaps TRBD2 (5 bases). The V gene lost 3 bases and the J gene lost 1 base, with 14 bases spanning the gap. The germline V gene has CDR1 ENHRY and CDR2 SYGVKD. This CDR3 contains 16 residues. The CDR3 sequence is CAISDPTSPGTDTQYF. CDR3 nucleotides: TGTGCCATCAGTGACCCTACTAGTCCTGGCACAGATACGCAGTATTTT.

The genes are TRBV7-9 and TRBJ1-4, with D unresolved. The ends were cut back, 4 bases at V and 5 bases at J, with 17 bases in the middle. Germline V gene data show CDR1 as SEHNR and CDR2 as FQNEAQ (reference sequence). CDR3 length: 16 residues. The DNA for the CDR3 is TGTGCCAGCAGCTCATCGGATATACTAATAAATGAAAAACTGTTTTTT. It codes for CASSSSDILINEKLFF.

The sample holds many counts of this clonotype. V gene TRBV27 combines with J gene TRBJ2-2, with a possible D match to TRBD1 (5 bases). Germline assignment: CDR1 MNHEY and CDR2 SMNVEV (reference sequence). CDR3 length: 17 amino acids. Trimming removed 5 bases at V and 1 base at J, with 17 bases between. The CDR3 reads CASSPLQDSRNTGELFF. The CDR3 nucleotides read TGTGCCAGCAGTCCACTTCAAGACAGTCGGAACACCGGGGAGCTGTTTTTT.

This clonotype has a handful of counts. The V gene is TRBV9, the J gene TRBJ2-1; a weak D match, TRBD2 (5 bases). Trimming left V 3 bases short and J 6 bases short, with 13 bases between. This CDR3 contains 14 residues. The germline V gene has CDR1 SGDLS and CDR2 YYNGEE. CDR3 in DNA: TGTGCCAGCAGCGCCCTAGCCTCCCGCAATGAGCAGTTCTTC. The encoded protein is CASSALASRNEQFF.

The chain couples TRBV19 to TRBJ1-1; D ambiguous. Germline V lookup: CDR1 LNHDA, CDR2 SQIVND (reference sequence). The CDR3 has 14 amino acids. Trimming pared 7 bases from V and 3 bases from J, leaving 15 bases between. The CDR3 DNA follows: TGTGCCAGTACCTACCAGGCAGGCTACACTGAAGCTTTCTTT. Translating it yields CASTYQAGYTEAFF.